The T cell receptor (beta chain) under discussion was sequenced for a study of T cell responses to AZD1222 COVID-19 vaccine. Points from the study as a whole: Close to half of all spike-specific TCRs reportedly target regions of the variants that are unmutated. At study baseline, merely more than 5 AZD1222 recipients were seropositive. The donors showed a predominance of white British ancestry and of females, with possible underestimation of clonal diversity. A rise in Spike-specific TCR breadth and depth followed two AZD1222 doses.

With regard to this clone: As yet, its antigen is unknown.

The length of the CDR3 is 14 residues. Trimming removed 1 base at V and 9 bases at J, with 13 bases between. CDR1 and CDR2 (germline): SGHTA, FQGNSA. Profiling relied on immunoSEQ multiplex PCR, and the TCRdb table lists in-frame clones only, not all of them. The sample comprises 90,000 to 130,000 clones, about 80% of which are singletons, and under 10% rests with the top ten. This TCR came from an adult in good health. The input for sequencing was peripheral blood, taken on day 0 of AZD1222 vaccination. The chain couples TRBV7-2 to TRBJ1-3; D is possibly TRBD1 (6 bases). This CDR3 reads CASSLGGTSRTIYF. In DNA, the CDR3 is TGTGCCAGCAGCTTAGGAGGGACATCCCGCACCATATATTTT.